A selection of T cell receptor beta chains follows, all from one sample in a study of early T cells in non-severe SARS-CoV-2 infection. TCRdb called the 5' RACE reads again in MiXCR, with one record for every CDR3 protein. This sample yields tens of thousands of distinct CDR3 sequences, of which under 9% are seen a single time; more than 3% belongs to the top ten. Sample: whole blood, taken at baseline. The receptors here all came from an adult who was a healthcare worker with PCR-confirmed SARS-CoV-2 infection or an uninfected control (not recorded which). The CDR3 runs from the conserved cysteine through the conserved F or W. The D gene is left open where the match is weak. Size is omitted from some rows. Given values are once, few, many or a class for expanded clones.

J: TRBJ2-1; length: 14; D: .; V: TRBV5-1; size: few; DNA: TGCGCCAGCAGCTTGGAGCATTCCTACAATGAGCAGTTCTTC; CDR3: CASSLEHSYNEQFF
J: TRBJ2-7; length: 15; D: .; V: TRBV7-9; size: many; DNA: TGTGCCAGCAGCCCAAGCCCCACTTACTCCTACGAGCAGTACTTC; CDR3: CASSPSPTYSYEQYF
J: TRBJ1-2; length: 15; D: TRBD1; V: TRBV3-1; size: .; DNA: TGTGCCAGCAGCCAGATGGACAGGGGAAGCTATGGCTACACCTTC; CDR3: CASSQMDRGSYGYTF
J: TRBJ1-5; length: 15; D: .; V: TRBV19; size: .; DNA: TGTGCCAGCAGCGACAGTACTTATAGCAATCAGCCCCAGCATTTT; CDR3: CASSDSTYSNQPQHF
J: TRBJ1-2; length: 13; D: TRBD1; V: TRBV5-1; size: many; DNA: TGCGCCAGCAGCCAGGGACAGTATTCTGGCTACACCTTC; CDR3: CASSQGQYSGYTF
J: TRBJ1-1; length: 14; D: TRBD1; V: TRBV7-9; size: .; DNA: TGTGCCAGCAGTGGTCTGAGCGGACAGGTTGAAGCTTTCTTT; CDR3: CASSGLSGQVEAFF
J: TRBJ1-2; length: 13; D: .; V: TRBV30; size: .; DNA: TGTGCCTGGAGCCGTACCCAGGGTGGAGGCTACACCTTC; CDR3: CAWSRTQGGGYTF
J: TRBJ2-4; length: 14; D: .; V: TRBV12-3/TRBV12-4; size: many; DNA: TGTGCCAGCACCCCCCGGGAGGCCAAAAACATTCAGTACTTC; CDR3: CASTPREAKNIQYF
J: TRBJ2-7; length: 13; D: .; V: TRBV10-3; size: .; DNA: TGTGCCGCGGGGACAGTACAGCGATACGAGCAGTACTTC; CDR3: CAAGTVQRYEQYF
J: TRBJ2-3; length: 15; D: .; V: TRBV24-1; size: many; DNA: TGTGCCACCAGTGATTTCAGATCTGGCGCAGATACGCAGTATTTT; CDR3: CATSDFRSGADTQYF
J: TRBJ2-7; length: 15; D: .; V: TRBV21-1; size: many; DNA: TGTGCCATCCCGGATTGCGGACAGGGCATCTACGAGCAGTACTTC; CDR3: CAIPDCGQGIYEQYF
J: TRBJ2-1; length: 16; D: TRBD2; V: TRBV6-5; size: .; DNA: TGTGCCAGCAGTTACTCGCGGCTAGCGGGAGTTTATGAGCAGTTCTTC; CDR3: CASSYSRLAGVYEQFF
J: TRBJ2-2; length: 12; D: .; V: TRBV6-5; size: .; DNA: TGTGCCAGCGTATTCAGCGCGGGGGAGCTGTTTTTT; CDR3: CASVFSAGELFF
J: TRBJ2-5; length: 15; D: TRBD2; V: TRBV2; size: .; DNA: TGTGCCAGCAGTGAACCCCTAGCGGGGGAAGAGACCCAGTACTTC; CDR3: CASSEPLAGEETQYF
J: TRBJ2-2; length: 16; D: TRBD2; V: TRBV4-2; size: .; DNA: TGTGCCAGCAGCCAAGTGGAGCGGGGGGGCCCCGGGGAGCTGTTTTTT; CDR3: CASSQVERGGPGELFF
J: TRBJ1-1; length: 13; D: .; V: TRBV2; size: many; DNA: TGTGCCAGCAGGAGCAACCGGGAGGCGGAAGCTTTCTTT; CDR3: CASRSNREAEAFF
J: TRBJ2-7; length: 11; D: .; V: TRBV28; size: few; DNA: TGTGCCAGCAGTACCAGGGATTGGGGGTACTTC; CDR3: CASSTRDWGYF
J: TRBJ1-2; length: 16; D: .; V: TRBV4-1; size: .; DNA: TGCGCCAGCAGCCATGCAGGAGGGTCTTCAAACTATGGCTACACCTTC; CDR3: CASSHAGGSSNYGYTF
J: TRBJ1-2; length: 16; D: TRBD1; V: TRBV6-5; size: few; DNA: TGTGCCAGCAGCAAAACAGGGGGCGCTTCTAACTATGGCTACACCTTC; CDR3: CASSKTGGASNYGYTF
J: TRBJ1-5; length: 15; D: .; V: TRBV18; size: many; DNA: TGTGCCAGCTCACCCTCGGGGGCAGGAAATCAGCCCCAGCATTTT; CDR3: CASSPSGAGNQPQHF
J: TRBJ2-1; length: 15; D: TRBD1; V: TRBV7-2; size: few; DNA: TGTGCCAGCAGCCTTGACAGGGTTGATCGGAATGAGCAGTTCTTC; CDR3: CASSLDRVDRNEQFF
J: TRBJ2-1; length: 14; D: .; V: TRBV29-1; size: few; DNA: TGCAGCGTTGAAGATCAGGGGCGCTTTGATGAGCAGTTCTTC; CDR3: CSVEDQGRFDEQFF
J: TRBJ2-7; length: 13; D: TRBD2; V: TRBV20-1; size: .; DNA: TGCAGTGGTGTTGCAGCGGGAGGCTACGAGCAGTACTTC; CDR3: CSGVAAGGYEQYF
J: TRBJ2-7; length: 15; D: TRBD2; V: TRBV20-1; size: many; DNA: TGCAGTGCTAATAATCCGCGGGGGGTGTCGGATGAGCAGTACTTC; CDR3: CSANNPRGVSDEQYF
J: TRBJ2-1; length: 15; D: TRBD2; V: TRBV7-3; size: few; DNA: TGTGCCAGCAGCTCGGGACTAGCGGGAGGAAGTGAGCAGTTCTTC; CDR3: CASSSGLAGGSEQFF
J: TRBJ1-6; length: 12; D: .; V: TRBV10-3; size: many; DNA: TGTGCCATCAGGGGGGGCAATTCACCCCTCCACTTT; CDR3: CAIRGGNSPLHF
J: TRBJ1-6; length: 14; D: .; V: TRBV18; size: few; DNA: TGTGCCAGCTCACCAAGAGAGAATAATTCACCCCTCCACTTT; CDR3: CASSPRENNSPLHF
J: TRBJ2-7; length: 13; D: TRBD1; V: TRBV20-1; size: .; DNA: TGCAGTGCTAGGGGACTCGACAGGGGAAAGCAGTACTTC; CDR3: CSARGLDRGKQYF
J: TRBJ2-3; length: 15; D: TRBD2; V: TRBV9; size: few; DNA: TGTGCCAGCAGCGTGGGAGGGAGAAGCACAGATACGCAGTATTTT; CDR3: CASSVGGRSTDTQYF
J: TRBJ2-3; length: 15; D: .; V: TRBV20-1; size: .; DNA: TGCAGTGCTAGTCCCCTAGACTTGTACACAGATACGCAGTATTTT; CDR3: CSASPLDLYTDTQYF
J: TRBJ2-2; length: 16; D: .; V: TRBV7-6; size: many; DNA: TGTGCCAGCAGCTTAGCGCCGAGTTTCGCCACCGGGGAGCTGTTTTTT; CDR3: CASSLAPSFATGELFF
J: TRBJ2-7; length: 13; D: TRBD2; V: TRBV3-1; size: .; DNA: TGTGCCAGCAGCCAAGATGGGACTACGGGCCAGTACTTC; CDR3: CASSQDGTTGQYF
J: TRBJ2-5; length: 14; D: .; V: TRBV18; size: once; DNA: TGTGCCAGCTCACCGGGGCCTACGCCGGAGACCCAGTACTTC; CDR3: CASSPGPTPETQYF
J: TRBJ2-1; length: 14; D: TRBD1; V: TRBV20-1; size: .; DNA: TGCAGTGCTAGGCCGGGACAGGGCGTGCGGGAGCAGTTCTTC; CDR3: CSARPGQGVREQFF
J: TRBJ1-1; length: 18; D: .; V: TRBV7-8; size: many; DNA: TGTGCCAGCAGCCCCAGCTCACGCCCGGGGCAGGGGAACACTGAAGCTTTCTTT; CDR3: CASSPSSRPGQGNTEAFF
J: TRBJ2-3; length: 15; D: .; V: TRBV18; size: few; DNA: TGTGCCAGCTCACCAGCGGGGCTTGGGACAGATACGCAGTATTTT; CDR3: CASSPAGLGTDTQYF
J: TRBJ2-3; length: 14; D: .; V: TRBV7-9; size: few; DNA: TGTGCCGCCACCAAGGGACCGGGCACAGATACGCAGTATTTT; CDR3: CAATKGPGTDTQYF
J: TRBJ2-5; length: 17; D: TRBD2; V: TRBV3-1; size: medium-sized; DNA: TGTGCCAGCAGCCCCCAGACTAGCGGCTTGGGGACAGAGACCCAGTACTTC; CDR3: CASSPQTSGLGTETQYF
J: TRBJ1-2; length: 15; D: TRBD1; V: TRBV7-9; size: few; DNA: TGTGCCAGCAGCTTGACAGGGGGCGATGGCTATGGCTACACCTTC; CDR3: CASSLTGGDGYGYTF
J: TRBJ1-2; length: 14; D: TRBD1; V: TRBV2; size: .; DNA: TGTGCCACCCAGGGGACAGTTGCTCACCGTGGCTACACCTTC; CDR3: CATQGTVAHRGYTF
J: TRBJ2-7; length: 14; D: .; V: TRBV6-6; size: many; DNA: TGTGCCAGCACAAAAGGGGGAGGGTCCTACGAGCAGTACTTC; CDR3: CASTKGGGSYEQYF
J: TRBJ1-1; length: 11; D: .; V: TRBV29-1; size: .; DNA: TGCAGCGTTGGTACGAACACTGAAGCTTTCTTT; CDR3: CSVGTNTEAFF
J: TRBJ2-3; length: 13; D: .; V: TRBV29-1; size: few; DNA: TGCAGCGCCTTCCCCGGTTTTACAGATACGCAGTATTTT; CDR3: CSAFPGFTDTQYF
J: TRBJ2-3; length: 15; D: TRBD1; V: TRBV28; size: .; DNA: TGTGCCAGCAGTCCGCCGGGACAGGCCCGAGATACGCAGTATTTT; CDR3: CASSPPGQARDTQYF
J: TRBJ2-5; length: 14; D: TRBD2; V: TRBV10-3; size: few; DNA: TGTGCCATCACCCCTAGCGGGGGCAAAGAGACCCAGTACTTC; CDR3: CAITPSGGKETQYF
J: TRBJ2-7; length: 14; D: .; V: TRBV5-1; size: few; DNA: TGCGCCAGCAGCTTCCAGCCAAGCTCCTACGAGCAGTACTTC; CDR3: CASSFQPSSYEQYF
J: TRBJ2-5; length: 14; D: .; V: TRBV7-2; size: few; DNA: TGTGCCAGCAGCTTGGCTAGCAGGGTGGAGACCCAGTACTTC; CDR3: CASSLASRVETQYF
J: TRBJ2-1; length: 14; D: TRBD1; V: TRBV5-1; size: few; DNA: TGCGCCAGCAGCTCGAGACAGGGACACAATGAGCAGTTCTTC; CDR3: CASSSRQGHNEQFF
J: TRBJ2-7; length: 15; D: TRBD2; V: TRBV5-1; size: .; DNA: TGCGCCAGCAGCTCGGGGGGACTAGCGGCCTACGAGCAGTACTTC; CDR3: CASSSGGLAAYEQYF
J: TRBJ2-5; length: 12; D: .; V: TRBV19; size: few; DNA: TGTGCCAGTAGTATAAACCAAGAGACCCAGTACTTC; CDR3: CASSINQETQYF
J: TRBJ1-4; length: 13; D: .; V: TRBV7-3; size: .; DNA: TGTGCCAGCAGCTTAAGATCCAGGGAAAAACTGTTTTTT; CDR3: CASSLRSREKLFF
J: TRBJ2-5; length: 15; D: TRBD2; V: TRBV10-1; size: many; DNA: TGCGCCAGCAGTGATCCGAGACTAGCGGGGGAGACCCAGTACTTC; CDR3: CASSDPRLAGETQYF
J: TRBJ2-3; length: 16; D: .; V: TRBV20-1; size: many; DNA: TGCAGTGCTAGACATTATCCGGGGGTGTCGACAGATACGCAGTATTTT; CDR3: CSARHYPGVSTDTQYF
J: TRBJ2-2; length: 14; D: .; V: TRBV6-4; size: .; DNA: TGTGCCAGCAGTGACACAGGAGTCACCGGGGAGCTGTTTTTT; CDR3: CASSDTGVTGELFF
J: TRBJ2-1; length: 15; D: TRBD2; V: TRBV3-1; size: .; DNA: TGTGCCAGCAGCCAAGGTAGCGGGAGGTACAATGAGCAGTTCTTC; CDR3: CASSQGSGRYNEQFF
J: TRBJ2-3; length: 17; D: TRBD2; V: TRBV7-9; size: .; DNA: TGTGCCAGCAGCCCCCCCCGACTAGCGGGAGCCACAGATACGCAGTATTTT; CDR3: CASSPPRLAGATDTQYF
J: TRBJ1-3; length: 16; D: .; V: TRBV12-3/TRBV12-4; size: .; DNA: TGTGCCAGCAGTTTACGGACCCCTGACTCTGGAAACACCATATATTTT; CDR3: CASSLRTPDSGNTIYF
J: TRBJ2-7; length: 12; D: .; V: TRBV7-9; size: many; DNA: TGTGCCAGCACCAGCACAGGACGCGAGCAGTACTTC; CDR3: CASTSTGREQYF
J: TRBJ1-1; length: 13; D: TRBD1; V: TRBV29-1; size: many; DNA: TGCAGCGCGGACAGGGCGGAGAACACTGAAGCTTTCTTT; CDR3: CSADRAENTEAFF